This T cell receptor beta chain was sequenced in a study of PD-1 blockade in classical Hodgkin lymphoma (dated by TCRdb to between 2020 and 2021). In terms of the full investigation: Nivolumab dosing was 3 mg/kg intravenously every 2 weeks, continuing until either disease progression or unacceptable toxicity. A peripheral blood immune signature of response to PD-1 blockade in classical Hodgkin lymphoma was defined using TCR beta sequencing and CyTOF.

In regard to this clone: Which antigen it targets is not known. Base qualities are not provided; no much larger clone lies one nucleotide away.

General conclusions and limits of the study: The study covered only a single clinical trial cohort, and the causes of the repertoire differences, possibly disease activity or prior therapy, were still not defined. Newly diagnosed patients were reported to have lower baseline TCR diversity than healthy donors, and relapsed/refractory patients were reported to have lower baseline TCR diversity still. Baseline diversity similar to that of newly diagnosed patients was observed in trial patients achieving complete response, whereas significantly lower diversity was observed in partial responders and progressors. By C4D1, a significant rise was seen in CD4+ TCR diversity but not in CD8+ TCR diversity (p=0.0027 vs p=0.16), and the rise was most apparent among complete responders (p=0.02). Lower diversity was seen in patients whose nivolumab began less than 1 year after ASCT, and these patients were left out of later analyses so that immune reconstitution would not confound the results.

In the paper's terms, the time point label means: cycle 4 day 1 (C4D1), after more than 5 weeks of nivolumab. Every trial patient had relapsed after autologous stem cell transplantation, and cohorts A, B and C differed in prior brentuximab vedotin exposure. Using a Miltenyi CD4+ T cell isolation kit, CD4+ T cells were purified from thawed PBMCs through magnetic negative selection. The trial cohort was composed of 56 patients with relapsed/refractory classical Hodgkin lymphoma, for whom complete response, partial response or progressive disease was recorded as best overall response. In the multi-cohort phase II CheckMate 205 trial, trial patients received single-agent nivolumab. An independent review committee assessed best overall response by applying the 2007 International Working Group response criteria. PBMCs from the trial were collected at three points: immediately before nivolumab initiation (C1D1), and during therapy at cycle 2 day 1 and cycle 4 day 1. Peripheral blood was collected in 8 mL Vacutainer Cell Preparation Tubes, from which PBMCs were isolated by centrifugation and then cryopreserved. Purified CD4+ and CD8+ fractions were prepared only for cases where an additional PBMC sample was available. On LS columns in a quadroMACS separator, the magnetically labelled cells were depleted, and the flow-through was collected as the purified fraction.

The germline V gene (reference sequence) sets CDR1 to LNHDA and CDR2 to SQIVND. The junction shows trimming of 6 bases on V and 4 bases on J, plus 9 bases between the germline ends. The CDR3 numbers 13 residues from cysteine through phenylalanine. Just the 39-base CDR3 DNA is kept, in frame starting at base 1. The Qiagen DNeasy kit was used to extract genomic DNA from unsorted PBMCs and from the negatively selected CD4+ and CD8+ fractions. TCR beta CDR3 regions were amplified by immunoSEQ multiplex PCR using primers annealing to V and J segments. Amplification bias was minimized using a synthetic immune receptor repertoire, and residual bias was removed computationally after sequencing. On the study's bioinformatics: Custom Python scripts were used to quantify repertoire diversity as the Shannon entropy index. Unsorted, CD4+ and CD8+ repertoires were analyzed separately, except for combined analyses in which CD4+ and CD8+ sequences were merged in silico. Clonal expansion was defined as a frequency increase of at least 2-fold after treatment compared with C1D1, and clones undetected at baseline were assigned a pseudocount of 0.5. Clones with 0 or 1 copy at C1D1 were classified as singleton clones, and clones with 2 or more copies were classified as non-singleton clones. Clones expanded in unsorted samples were labelled as CD4+, CD8+ or unknown by matching protein sequences in sorted samples from the same patient. Wilcoxon tests were applied to paired samples to test diversity changes from C1D1 to C4D1. TCRdb limited this immuneACCESS table to in-frame rearrangements with V and J called. A share of clones is missing; checked studies link under half to unresolved V genes, and the rest is unexplained. V, J and clone size are taken as reported in that table, and D and trimming were inferred from the DNA itself. The sample data list tens of thousands of clones, and 85% to 90% of these were observed just once. The ten largest clones take up around 0.44% of the sample.

This sequence originates from a human donor with classical Hodgkin lymphoma. This sequence uses TRBV19 and TRBJ1-4; a confident D gene designation cannot be given. Source: CD4+ T cells from blood, taken before the fourth cycle of nivolumab. The CDR3 region reads CASSRHSNEKLFF. The nucleotide sequence is given as TGTGCCAGTAGCCGACACAGTAATGAAAAACTGTTTTTT.